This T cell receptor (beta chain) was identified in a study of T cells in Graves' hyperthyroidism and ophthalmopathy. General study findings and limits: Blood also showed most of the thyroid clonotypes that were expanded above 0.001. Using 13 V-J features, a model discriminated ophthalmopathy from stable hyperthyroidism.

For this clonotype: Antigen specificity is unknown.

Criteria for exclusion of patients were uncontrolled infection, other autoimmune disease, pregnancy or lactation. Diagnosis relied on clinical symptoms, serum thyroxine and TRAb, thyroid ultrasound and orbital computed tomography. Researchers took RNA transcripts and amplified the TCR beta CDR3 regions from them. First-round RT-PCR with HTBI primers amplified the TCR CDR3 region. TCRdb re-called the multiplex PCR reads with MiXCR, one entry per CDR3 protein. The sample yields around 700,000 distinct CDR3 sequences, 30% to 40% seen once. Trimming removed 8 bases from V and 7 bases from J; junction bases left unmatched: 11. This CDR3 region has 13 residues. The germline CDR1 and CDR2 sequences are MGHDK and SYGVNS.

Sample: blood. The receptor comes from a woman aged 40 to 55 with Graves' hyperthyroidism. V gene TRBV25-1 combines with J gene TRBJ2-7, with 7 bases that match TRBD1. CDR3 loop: CASSQDRAGEQYF. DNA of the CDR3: TGTGCCAGCTCGCAAGACAGGGCAGGAGAGCAGTACTTC.